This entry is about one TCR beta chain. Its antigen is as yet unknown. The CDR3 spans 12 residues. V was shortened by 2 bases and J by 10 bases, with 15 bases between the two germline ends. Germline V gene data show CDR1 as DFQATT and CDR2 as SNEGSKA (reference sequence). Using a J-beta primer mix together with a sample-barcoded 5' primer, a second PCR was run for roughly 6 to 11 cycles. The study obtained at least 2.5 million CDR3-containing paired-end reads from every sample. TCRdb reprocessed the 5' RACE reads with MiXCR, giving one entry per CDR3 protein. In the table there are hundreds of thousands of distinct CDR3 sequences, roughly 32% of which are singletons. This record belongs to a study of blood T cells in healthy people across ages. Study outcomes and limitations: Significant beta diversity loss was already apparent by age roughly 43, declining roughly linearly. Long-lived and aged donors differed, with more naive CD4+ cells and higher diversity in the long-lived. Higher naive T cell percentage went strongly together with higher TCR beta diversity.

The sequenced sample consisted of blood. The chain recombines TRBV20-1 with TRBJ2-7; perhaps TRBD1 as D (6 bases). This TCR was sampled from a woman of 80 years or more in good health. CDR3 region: CSARSGQNHQYF. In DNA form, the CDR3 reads TGCAGTGCTAGATCTGGACAGAACCATCAGTACTTC.